The 8 T cell receptor beta chains below all came from one sample that was sequenced in a study of beta chain features in type 1 diabetes. The entirety of the isolated RNA underwent reverse transcription, so expressed TCRB transcripts were sequenced. Measured with immunoSEQ multiplex PCR; TCRdb has only the in-frame clones, and not every one. The table includes 500,000 to 800,000 clones, about an eighth detected once. Study results and limitations: Across all four CD4+ subsets, people with type 1 diabetes showed modestly shorter TCRB CDR3s.

No cognate antigen is known for these TCRs. The sample comprised naive CD4+ T cells from blood. These receptors all come from a man younger than 45 with type 1 diabetes.

Comments on this clone: The sample carries other DNA sequences with the same CDR3. V and J are TRBV6-5 and TRBJ2-5; D gene uncertain. CDR1 and CDR2 (germline): MNHEY, SVGAGI. V was clipped by 2 bases and J by 1 base, with 8 bases between them. This CDR3 region has 14 residues. CDR3 sequence reads: CASSYGGSQETQYF. CDR3 in DNA: TGTGCCAGCAGTTACGGTGGCAGCCAAGAGACCCAGTACTTC.

This clone was seen a handful of times. The chain is built from TRBV7-9 and TRBJ1-2; D is uncertain. Trimming cost V 5 bases and J 0 bases, with 7 bases left between them. The CDR3 consists of 13 residues. CDR1 SEHNR and CDR2 FQNEAQ come from the germline V gene (reference sequence). The CDR3 DNA reads as TGTGCCAGCAGCACCCAAACTAACTATGGCTACACCTTC. Its translation: CASSTQTNYGYTF.

A few counts support this clone. V and J are TRBV6-5 and TRBJ2-7, with D perhaps matching TRBD1 (6 bases). The germline CDR1 and CDR2 sequences are MNHEY and SVGAGI. This CDR3 has 16 residues. The germline V and J ends were trimmed by 0 bases and 2 bases, with 14 bases remaining between them. The CDR3 is CASSYSAGANTYEQYF. The CDR3 DNA is TGTGCCAGCAGTTACTCGGCAGGGGCGAATACCTACGAGCAGTACTTC.

This clone was recorded a few times. The genes are TRBV28 and TRBJ2-3; 7 bases fit TRBD1. Germline V CDR1 and CDR2: MDHEN, SYDVKM. The CDR3 runs 14 residues. J was trimmed by 2 bases and V by 7 bases; bases with no gene match: 6. The CDR3 DNA reads as TGTGCCAGCAACCGACAGGGATACACAGATACGCAGTATTTT. It codes for CASNRQGYTDTQYF.

This clone showed up just a few times. The chain links TRBV7-6 to TRBJ2-3, with 7 bases lining up with TRBD1. This CDR3 comprises 17 residues. J gave up 2 bases and V 2 bases, and 10 bases lay outside the gene matches. Germline CDR1 is SGHVS and CDR2 is FNYEAQ. This CDR3 is CASSLPLTGKPTDTQYF. CDR3 DNA: TGTGCCAGCAGCTTACCCTTGACAGGGAAGCCCACAGATACGCAGTATTTT.

V usage is TRBV11-2 and J usage is TRBJ2-4; TRBD1 is a possible D gene (5 bases). Per germline, CDR1 SGHAT and CDR2 FQNNGV. The CDR3 is made up of 14 amino acids. Trimming took 5 bases from V and 0 from J, leaving 8 bases between them. The chain's CDR3 is CASSPQAAKNIQYF. The CDR3, as DNA: TGTGCCAGCAGCCCACAGGCAGCCAAAAACATTCAGTACTTC.

This clone was observed a handful of times. The rearrangement uses TRBV30 and TRBJ2-7; weak D call: TRBD1 (5 bases). V was cut by 2 bases and J by 5 bases, with 10 bases left in between. Germline V gives CDR1 GTSNPN, CDR2 SVGIG (reference sequence). The CDR3 is made up of 12 amino acids. This chain's CDR3 is CAWSPQGNEQYF. For the CDR3, the DNA is TGTGCCTGGAGTCCCCAGGGTAACGAGCAGTACTTC.

The chain recombines TRBV7-3 with TRBJ1-6; perhaps TRBD1 as D (5 bases). The CDR3 covers 15 residues. Trimming removed 5 bases from V and 6 bases from J, with 14 bases in between. Germline CDR1 reads SGHTA; CDR2 reads FQGTGA. The CDR3 spells CASSPMGQGNSPLHF. As DNA, the CDR3 is TGTGCCAGCAGCCCGATGGGGCAGGGTAATTCACCCCTCCACTTT.